The 19 T cell receptor beta chains reported below all come from one sample, sequenced in a study of blood T cell repertoires in COVID-19. Sequencing used immunoSEQ multiplex PCR; TCRdb keeps in-frame clones, though not all of them. The data contain 120,000 or so clones, 75% to 80% of them singletons. Sequenced material: peripheral blood. The receptor set was obtained from a woman at least 80 years old with active or convalescent COVID-19.

This clone was seen more than once but under ten times. This sequence joins TRBV21-1 and TRBJ1-2; the table gives TRBD1 as D, unverified against the DNA. TRBV21-1 represents a pseudogene. This CDR3 has 13 residues. CDR3 nucleotides: TGTGCCAGCAGCAAAGTTGGCAGGTATGGCTACACCTTC. This gives the protein CASSKVGRYGYTF.

V and J are TRBV7-2 and TRBJ1-2, with TRBD1 identical over 11 bases. J gave up 3 bases and V 5 bases, and 5 bases lay outside the gene matches. The germline gives CDR1 SGHTA, CDR2 FQGNSA. This CDR3 contains 15 residues. In DNA form, the CDR3 reads TGTGCCAGCAGCCCTCGGACAGGGGGCGACTATGGCTACACCTTC. Protein product: CASSPRTGGDYGYTF.

This clone has a single count. The genes are TRBV27 and TRBJ2-1, with TRBD2 as a possible D gene (6 bases). Trimming removed 2 bases at V and 2 bases at J, with 13 bases between. CDR1 and CDR2 from the germline V gene are MNHEY and SMNVEV (reference sequence). This CDR3 is 16 amino acids long. CDR3 sequence reads: CASSLTGTGPYNEQFF. The CDR3 DNA sequence: TGTGCCAGCAGTTTAACGGGGACTGGGCCCTACAATGAGCAGTTCTTC.

The chain is built from TRBV5-1 and TRBJ1-5, with unresolved D. The length of the CDR3 is 13 residues. V was cut by 2 bases and J by 2 bases, with 5 bases left in between. The germline V gene has CDR1 SGHRS and CDR2 YFSETQ. The CDR3 nucleotides are TGCGCCAGCAGCTTTTCAGGCAATCAGCCCCAGCATTTT. It yields the protein CASSFSGNQPQHF.

This clone has just one count. The CDR3 here is CASSGGTSGAYEQYF. DNA for the CDR3: TGTGCCAGCTCGGGAGGGACTAGCGGAGCCTACGAGCAGTACTTC. This chain joins TRBV18 and TRBJ2-7, with 11 nucleotides matching TRBD2. V shed 6 bases and J 2 bases; nucleotides not matched to a gene: 6. This CDR3 region has 15 residues. Germline V CDR1 and CDR2: KGHSH, LQKENI.

This sequence joins TRBV2 and TRBJ1-6; TRBD1 agrees at 8 bases. Germline V lookup: CDR1 SNHLY, CDR2 FYNNEI. The length of the CDR3 is 14 residues. V lost 6 bases to trimming and J lost 7 bases; unmatched junction nucleotides: 5. The CDR3 region has the DNA TGTGCCAGCAGGATAGACAGGGGAAATTCACCCCTCCACTTT. Encoded protein: CASRIDRGNSPLHF. Full variable domain (outside the CDR3, taken from reference TRBV2 and TRBJ1-6): EPEVTQTPSHQVTQMGQEVILRCVPISNHLYFYWYRQILGQKVEFLVSFYNNEISEKSEIFDDQFSVERPDGSNFTLKIRSTKLEDSAMYFCASRIDRGNSPLHFGNGTRLTVT.

This chain connects TRBV5-1 to TRBJ1-1; 8 bases map to TRBD1. The CDR3 contains 15 residues. J gave up 5 bases and V 4 bases, and 10 bases lay outside the gene matches. CDR1 is SGHRS and CDR2 is YFSETQ in the germline V gene. The CDR3 is CASSGDRGLYTEAFF. The CDR3 DNA is TGCGCCAGCAGCGGCGACAGGGGACTATATACTGAAGCTTTCTTT. The full variable domain, completed using reference TRBV5-1 and TRBJ1-1, is KAGVTQTPRYLIKTRGQQVTLSCSPISGHRSVSWYQQTPGQGLQFLFEYFSETQRNKGNFPGRFSGRQFSNSRSEMNVSTLELGDSALYLCASSGDRGLYTEAFFGQGTRLTVV.

This chain connects TRBV19 to TRBJ2-1; D possibly corresponds to TRBD1 (7 bases). The germline V gene has CDR1 LNHDA and CDR2 SQIVND (reference sequence). There are 13 residues in the CDR3. V shed 6 bases and J shed 10 bases, with 16 bases lying between them. DNA of the CDR3: TGTGCCAGTAGCCGTGGGGCAGGGGGGGAGCAGTTCTTC. Its protein is CASSRGAGGEQFF.

The rearrangement uses TRBV30 and TRBJ2-5, with 7 bases fitting TRBD2. The CDR3 runs to 14 residues. Per the germline V gene, CDR1 is GTSNPN and CDR2 is SVGIG (reference sequence). V trimming: 3 bases; J trimming: 5 bases; junction bases outside the gene matches: 9. DNA for the CDR3: TGTGCCTGGAGCGGGGCGGGAGTAATGGAGACCCAGTACTTC. It yields the protein CAWSGAGVMETQYF.

The rearrangement links TRBV6-5 to TRBJ1-5, with D possibly TRBD1 on 5 matching bases. In germline, CDR1 is MNHEY, CDR2 SVGAGI. V was clipped by 6 bases and J by 9 bases, with 12 bases between them. The CDR3 covers 12 residues. In nucleotides, the CDR3 is TGTGCCAGCAGGATGGGGCCGCCGCCCCAGCATTTT. This sequence encodes CASRMGPPPQHF.

The chain links TRBV28 to TRBJ2-3; 7 bases line up with TRBD1. V lost 5 bases to trimming and J lost 6 bases; unmatched junction nucleotides: 11. Germline assignment: CDR1 MDHEN and CDR2 SYDVKM. The CDR3 length is 15 residues. The CDR3 spells CASSRQGSFFDTQYF. The DNA for the CDR3 is TGTGCCAGCAGTCGACAGGGTTCATTTTTTGATACGCAGTATTTT.

In its sample, this clone was seen a few times. This chain uses TRBV11-2 with TRBJ2-7, with 12 positions matching TRBD2. V lost 0 bases, J lost 3 bases, and 9 bases stayed unmatched. The CDR3 extends over 18 amino acids. The germline V gene encodes CDR1 SGHAT and CDR2 FQNNGV. CDR3 coding DNA: TGTGCCAGCAGCTTAGATTGGAGGACTAGCGGGGTTATCTACGAGCAGTACTTC. Protein: CASSLDWRTSGVIYEQYF.

This clone has just a few counts. CDR3 nucleotides: TGTGCCAGCAGATATAGGGGCTACACTGAAGCTTTCTTT. Its protein is CASRYRGYTEAFF. The chain recombines TRBV28 with TRBJ1-1; TRBD1 is a possible D gene (5 bases). The V end was cut by 6 bases, the J end by 3 bases, with 11 bases between. This CDR3 contains 13 residues. CDR1 MDHEN and CDR2 SYDVKM come from the germline V gene.

The V gene is TRBV10-3, the J gene TRBJ2-5; D call uncertain. The V gene's germline CDR1 is ENHRY and CDR2 SYGVKD. V was shortened by 0 bases and J by 5 bases, with 4 bases between the two germline ends. This CDR3 region has 12 residues. The CDR3 DNA reads as TGTGCCATCAGTGAGTCTAGCGAGACCCAGTACTTC. Amino acids: CAISESSETQYF.

The chain combines TRBV28 with TRBJ1-1; TRBD1 agrees at 9 bases. V lost 7 bases and J lost 1; bases outside the gene matches: 4. The CDR3 sequence is 14 residues long. Germline CDR1 is MDHEN and CDR2 is SYDVKM. CDR3 nucleotide sequence: TGTGCCAGCATAACAGGGGGCGAGAACACTGAAGCTTTCTTT. This gives the protein CASITGGENTEAFF.

The chain employs TRBV28 and TRBJ2-1; 12 bases map to TRBD2. The ends lost 6 bases at V and 0 bases at J; junction bases unmatched: 3. Looked up from germline, CDR1 is MDHEN and CDR2 is SYDVKM. This CDR3 spans 16 amino acids. Here the CDR3 reads CASSQTSGSSYNEQFF. For the CDR3, the DNA is TGTGCCAGCAGCCAGACTAGCGGGAGCTCCTACAATGAGCAGTTCTTC.

This chain joins TRBV6-5 and TRBJ1-2; 11 nucleotides align to TRBD1. With 6 bases clipped from V and 4 bases from J, the junction kept 7 bases outside the gene matches. This CDR3 region has 15 residues. Germline V gene sequence: CDR1 MNHEY, CDR2 SVGAGI. The CDR3 loop is CASSLGQGAIYGYTF. The CDR3 DNA follows: TGTGCCAGCAGCCTAGGACAGGGGGCGATCTATGGCTACACCTTC.

The chain joins TRBV18 to TRBJ2-7; tentatively, D is TRBD1 (5 bases). V shed 0 bases and J shed 5 bases, with 11 bases lying between them. There are 14 residues in the CDR3. Germline V lookup: CDR1 KGHSH, CDR2 LQKENI. The DNA of the CDR3 is TGTGCCAGCTCACCACCGAGCAGGGATAACGAGCAGTACTTC. Its translation: CASSPPSRDNEQYF.

This clone was counted a few times. The chain carries TRBV3-1 (or the pseudogene TRBV3-2) and TRBJ2-1; no reliable D call. Per germline, CDR1 LGHDT and CDR2 YNNKEL (reference sequence). Trimming took off 2 bases at V and 8 bases at J, with 7 bases between the two ends. The CDR3 contains 12 residues. CDR3 sequence: CASSQLLYEQFF. CDR3 in DNA: TGTGCCAGCAGCCAACTCCTCTATGAGCAGTTCTTC.